The clone carrying this T cell receptor beta chain came up a few times. The length of the CDR3 is 12 residues. The V end was cut by 7 bases, the J end by 1 base, with 7 bases between. CDR1 is MNHNY, CDR2 SVGAGI, per germline (reference sequence). Data came from immunoSEQ multiplex PCR; TCRdb stores just in-frame clones and leaves some out. The sample holds about 83,000 clones, around 80% seen once. The data stem from a study of blood T cell repertoires in COVID-19. Across the whole study: Sites in the United States, Italy and Spain provided acute and convalescent COVID-19 samples. T cells, B-cell-depleted T cells, or PBMCs supplied cDNA or gDNA.

This sequence originates from a woman of 80 years or more with acute or convalescent COVID-19. The sample comprised peripheral blood. The rearrangement joins TRBV6-6 to TRBJ1-1; TRBD1 might be the D (5 bases). CDR3 residues: CASIQANTEAFF. CDR3 DNA sequence: TGTGCCAGCATACAGGCGAACACTGAAGCTTTCTTT.